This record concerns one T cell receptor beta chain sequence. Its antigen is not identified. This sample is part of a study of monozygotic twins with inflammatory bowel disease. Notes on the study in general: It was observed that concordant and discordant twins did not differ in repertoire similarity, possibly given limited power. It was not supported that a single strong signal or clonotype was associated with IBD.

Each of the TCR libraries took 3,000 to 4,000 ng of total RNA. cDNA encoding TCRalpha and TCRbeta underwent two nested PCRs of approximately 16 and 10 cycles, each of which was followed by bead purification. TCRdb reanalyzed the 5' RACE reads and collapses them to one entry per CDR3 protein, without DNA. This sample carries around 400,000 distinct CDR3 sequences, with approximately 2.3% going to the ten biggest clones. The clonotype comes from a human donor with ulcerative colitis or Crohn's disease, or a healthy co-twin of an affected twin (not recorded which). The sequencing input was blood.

CDR3 sequence: CSARDRGVNTGELFF. V usage is TRBV20-1 and J usage is TRBJ2-2. This CDR3 is built from 15 residues. Germline loops: CDR1 DFQATT, CDR2 SNEGSKA (reference sequence).